This T cell receptor (beta chain) was retrieved from a study of blood T cell repertoires in COVID-19. Background on the study: The United States, Italy and Spain supplied acute and convalescent COVID-19 samples. PBMCs, B-cell-depleted T cells, or T cells provided the cDNA or gDNA that made up the material.

The CDR3 covers 15 residues. Germline V lookup: CDR1 MNHEY, CDR2 SVGAGI. As processed by the authors: Estimated nucleated cell counts came from reference gene primer amplification. TCRdb keeps only in-frame clones here, not all; method: immunoSEQ multiplex PCR. The V and J calls and clone size come from that table; D and trimming were worked out from the DNA. The repertoire consists of some 530,000 clones, with 75% to 90% occurring once and the leading ten covering approximately 2.9%. Note on this clone: One end of the junction does not line up with germline, which may come from a read error.

The material sequenced was peripheral blood. The chain combines TRBV6-5 with TRBJ1-1; TRBD1 agrees at 10 bases. This receptor was identified in a human donor in a cohort sampled during active COVID-19. The CDR3 loop reads CASSRGTGVITEAFF. CDR3 bases: TGTGCCAGCAGTCGGGGGACAGGGGTTATCACTGAGGCTTTCTTT.